Presented here are 2 T cell receptor beta chains from one specimen sequenced in a study of OX40 agonist ivuxolimab in advanced cancers. Profiled with immunoSEQ multiplex PCR; TCRdb holds only in-frame clones, not every one. The sample yields some 6,000 clones, about three quarters seen once. Specimen: CD4+ or CD8+ T cells sorted from blood, collected in a trial of the OX40 agonist ivuxolimab. The receptors originated from an adult with an advanced solid tumor such as melanoma, head and neck, liver or kidney cancer.

The chain combines TRBV9 with TRBJ1-1; no definite D call. Germline loops: CDR1 SGDLS, CDR2 YYNGEE. V lost 2 bases and J 1 base, leaving 6 bases between the germline ends. The CDR3 has 13 residues. CDR3 residues: CASSVSSNTEAFF. The CDR3, as DNA: TGTGCCAGCAGCGTTTCTTCGAACACTGAAGCTTTCTTT.

This chain links TRBV6-5 with TRBJ1-1; TRBD1 might be the D (5 bases). The CDR3 totals 13 residues. CDR1 MNHEY and CDR2 SVGAGI come from the germline V gene. Trimming stripped 2 bases from V and 1 base from J, with 5 bases between. Here the CDR3 reads CASSYGQNTEAFF. The CDR3 bases are TGTGCCAGCAGTTACGGACAGAACACTGAAGCTTTCTTT.